The TCR beta chain under discussion was sequenced for a study of T cell responses to AZD1222 COVID-19 vaccine. Germline values: CDR1 SNHLY, CDR2 FYNNEI. This CDR3 region has 15 residues. V was shortened by 4 bases and J by 0 bases, with 10 bases between the two germline ends. This table comes from immunoSEQ multiplex PCR, and its TCRdb copy is limited to in-frame clones, with some not included. The sample includes over 150,000 clones, about 85% of them seen just once. Sequencing was performed on peripheral blood, taken on day 0 of AZD1222 vaccination. The genes are TRBV2 and TRBJ2-1, with D maybe TRBD1 (5 bases). The clonotype originates from an adult in good health. Here the CDR3 DNA reads TGTGCCAGCAGTGGGGGCAGGAGCTCCTACAATGAGCAGTTCTTC. Its protein product is CASSGGRSSYNEQFF.